This T cell receptor beta chain originates from a study of pediatric ulcerative colitis. Findings and caveats of the study: A couple of rectal CDR3 clonotypes occurred in all ulcerative colitis patients. Acute severe colitis showed lower rectal diversity from clonal expansions.

Sequencing was at survey level. Some clones are missing from TCRdb's copy, which holds only in-frame ones; the method was immunoSEQ multiplex PCR. The sample yields under 45,000 clones, roughly 80% seen once. Comments on this clone: Antigen: not known.

There are 18 residues in the CDR3. The trim removed 0 bases at V and 4 bases at J, leaving 7 bases unmatched. Germline V gene sequence: CDR1 MGHRA, CDR2 YSYEKL. This sequence was found in a girl between 5 and 17 years old with moderate ulcerative colitis. The chain couples TRBV4-1 to TRBJ2-1; 12 positions agree with TRBD2. The specimen sequenced was blood. In DNA, the CDR3 is TGCGCCAGCAGCCAAGAGCGCCTAGCGGGAGGGGAGTACAATGAGCAGTTCTTC. Its protein product is CASSQERLAGGEYNEQFF.